This TCR beta chain was recorded in a study of T-cell reconstitution after alpha-beta-depleted transplantation in children. Findings of the study overall: From newly produced T cells came most of the T-cell counts and diversity one year after transplant.

Trimming removed 1 base at V and 15 bases at J, with 16 bases between. CDR3 size: 14 residues. The germline V gene has CDR1 LGHNA and CDR2 YSLEER. Unique molecular identifiers were built into the TCRbeta library. MiXCR, run by TCRdb on the PCR reads, gives a single entry per CDR3 protein. The repertoire has fewer than 350,000 distinct CDR3 sequences, just over 7.5% of them found once; the top ten carry approximately 9.6%. This clonotype was picked up many times. The antigen remains unidentified. The chain is built from TRBV4-3 and TRBJ1-6; D remains unclear. The sequence came from a female patient aged 2 to 10 who had a stem cell transplant for Fanconi anemia, so the T cells may come from the graft donor. Sequencing was performed on peripheral blood, taken 360 days after TCRalphabeta/CD19-depleted stem cell transplant. The CDR3 DNA follows: TGCGCCAGCAGCCAAGCTCTCGGGCCTACTAACCTCCACTTT. Its protein product is CASSQALGPTNLHF.